The TCR beta chain under discussion was sequenced for a study of blood T cell repertoires in COVID-19. V lost 4 bases to trimming and J lost 7 bases; unmatched junction nucleotides: 7. This CDR3 is 14 amino acids long. CDR1 and CDR2 (germline): KGHSH, LQKENI. Per the study methods: Reference gene primer amplification gave estimated nucleated cell counts. The assay was immunoSEQ multiplex PCR, and TCRdb's table has in-frame clones only and misses some. The V and J calls and the clone size are those of that table, but D and trimming were determined from the DNA. The repertoire has 200,000 to 300,000 clones, 75% to 90% of them found once; the top ten carry 25% to 35%.

The source is a man between 35 and 55 years old with acute or convalescent COVID-19. Sequencing was done on a sample of peripheral blood. V and J are TRBV18 and TRBJ1-5; TRBD1 matches at 7 bases. Here the CDR3 reads CASSRAQGEQPQHF. The CDR3 DNA is TGTGCCAGCTCACGTGCGCAGGGGGAGCAGCCCCAGCATTTT.